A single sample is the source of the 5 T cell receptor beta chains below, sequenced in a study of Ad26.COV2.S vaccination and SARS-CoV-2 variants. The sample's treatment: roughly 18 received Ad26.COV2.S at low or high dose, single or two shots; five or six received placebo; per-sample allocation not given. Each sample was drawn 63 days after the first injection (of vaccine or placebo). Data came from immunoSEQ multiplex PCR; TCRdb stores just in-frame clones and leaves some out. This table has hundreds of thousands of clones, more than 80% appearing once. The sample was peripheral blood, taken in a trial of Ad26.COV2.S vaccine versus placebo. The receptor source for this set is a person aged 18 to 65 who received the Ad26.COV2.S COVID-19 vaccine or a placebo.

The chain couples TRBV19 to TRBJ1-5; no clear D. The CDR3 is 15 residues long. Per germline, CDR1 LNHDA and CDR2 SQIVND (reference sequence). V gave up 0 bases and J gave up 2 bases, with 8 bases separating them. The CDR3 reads CASSIEAVGNQPQHF. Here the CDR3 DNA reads TGTGCCAGTAGTATAGAAGCAGTGGGCAATCAGCCCCAGCATTTT. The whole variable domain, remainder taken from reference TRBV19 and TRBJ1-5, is DGGITQSPKYLFRKEGQNVTLSCEQNLNHDAMYWYRQDPGQGLRLIYYSQIVNDFQKGDIAEGYSVSREKKESFPLTVTSAQKNPTAFYLCASSIEAVGNQPQHFGDGTRLSIL.

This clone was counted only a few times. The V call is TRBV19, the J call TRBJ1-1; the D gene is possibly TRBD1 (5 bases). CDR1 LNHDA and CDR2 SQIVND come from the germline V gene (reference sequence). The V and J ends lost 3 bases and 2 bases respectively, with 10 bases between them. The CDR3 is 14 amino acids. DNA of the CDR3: TGTGCCAGTAGTATGGGGGATCGCAACACTGAAGCTTTCTTT. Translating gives CASSMGDRNTEAFF.

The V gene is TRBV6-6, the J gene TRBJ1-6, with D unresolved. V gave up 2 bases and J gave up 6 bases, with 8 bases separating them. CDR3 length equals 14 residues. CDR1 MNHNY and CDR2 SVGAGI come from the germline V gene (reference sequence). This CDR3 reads CASSYAGPNSPLHF. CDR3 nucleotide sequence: TGTGCCAGCAGTTACGCCGGTCCTAATTCACCCCTCCACTTT.

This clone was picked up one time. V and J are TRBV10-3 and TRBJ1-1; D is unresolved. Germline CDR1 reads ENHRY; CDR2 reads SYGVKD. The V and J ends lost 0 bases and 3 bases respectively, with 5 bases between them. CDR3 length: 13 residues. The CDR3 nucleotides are TGTGCCATCAGTGAGTCAGGAGACACTGAAGCTTTCTTT. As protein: CAISESGDTEAFF.

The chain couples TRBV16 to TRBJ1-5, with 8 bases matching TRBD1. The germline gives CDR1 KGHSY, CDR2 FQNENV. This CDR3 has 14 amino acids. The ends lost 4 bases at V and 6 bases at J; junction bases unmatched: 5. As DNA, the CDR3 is TGTGCCAGCAGCCTCGGACAGGGAGCTCAGCCCCAGCATTTT. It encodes CASSLGQGAQPQHF. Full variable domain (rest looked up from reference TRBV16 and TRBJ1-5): GEEVAQTPKHLVRGEGQKAKLYCAPIKGHSYVFWYQQVLKNEFKFLISFQNENVFDETGMPKERFSAKCLPNSPCSLEIQATKLEDSAVYFCASSLGQGAQPQHFGDGTRLSIL.